This entry is about one T cell receptor beta chain. Its antigen is as yet unknown. Specified time point: after dendritic cell vaccination, including at tumor progression/relapse. The PCR used 60 V beta and 13 J beta primers. Assay used: immunoSEQ multiplex PCR; TCRdb lists only in-frame clones, some missing. Among 90,000 to 110,000 clones listed, roughly 89% were seen once. The sample belongs to a study of glioma-infiltrating T cells after dendritic cell vaccination. Whole-study context: Treatment, given 2003 to 2012, was autologous tumor lysate-pulsed dendritic cell vaccination.

Whole-study results and caveats: Patients with more pretreatment TILs had longer time to progression and survival.

The origin of this receptor is a human donor with glioblastoma. Here the sequenced sample was blood, taken after dendritic cell vaccination.

DNA for the CDR3: TGTGCCAGCTCACCATCCAGGACAGGGGCCTACGAGCAGTACTTC. Translating it yields CASSPSRTGAYEQYF. The rearrangement links TRBV18 to TRBJ2-7, with TRBD1 matching 9 bases. The V and J ends lost 2 bases and 2 bases, in that order; junction bases with no gene match: 4. CDR1 KGHSH and CDR2 LQKENI come from the germline V gene. The CDR3 length is 15 residues.